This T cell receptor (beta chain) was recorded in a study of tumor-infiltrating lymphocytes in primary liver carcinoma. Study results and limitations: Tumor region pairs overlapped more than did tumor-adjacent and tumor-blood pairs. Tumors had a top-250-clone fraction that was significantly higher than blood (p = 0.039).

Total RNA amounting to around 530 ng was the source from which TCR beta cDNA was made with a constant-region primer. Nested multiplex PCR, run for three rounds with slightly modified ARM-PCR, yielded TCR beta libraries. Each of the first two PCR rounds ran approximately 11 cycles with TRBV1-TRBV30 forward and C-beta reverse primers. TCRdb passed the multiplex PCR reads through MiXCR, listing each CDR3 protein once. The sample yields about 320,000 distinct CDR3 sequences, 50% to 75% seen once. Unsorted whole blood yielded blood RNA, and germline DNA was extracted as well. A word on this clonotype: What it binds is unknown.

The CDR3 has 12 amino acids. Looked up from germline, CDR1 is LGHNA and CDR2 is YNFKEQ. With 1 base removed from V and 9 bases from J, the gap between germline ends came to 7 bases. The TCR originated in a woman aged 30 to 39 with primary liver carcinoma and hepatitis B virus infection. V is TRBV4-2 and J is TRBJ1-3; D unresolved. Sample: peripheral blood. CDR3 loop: CASSQAGRTIYF. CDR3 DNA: TGTGCCAGCAGCCAAGCAGGCCGCACCATATATTTT.